The 19 T cell receptor beta chains in this list originate from one sample, sequenced in a study of cytomegalovirus exposure and HLA in healthy donors (dated by TCRdb to the late 2010s). The library was generated by the immunoSEQ multiplex PCR assay. The clones in this table, taken by TCRdb from immuneACCESS, are in-frame only. Not every clone is retained; where verified, under half of the shortfall comes from an unresolved V gene, and the cause of the rest is unknown. The sample has roughly 250,000 clones on record, approximately 86% of them singletons. The ten largest make up roughly 1.2% of the sample. Sequencing was done on a sample of PBMCs. These receptors were taken from a young woman in good health and CMV-seropositive.

This CDR3 is CASSLGPGAKNIQYF. In DNA form, the CDR3 reads TGTGCCAGCAGCTTAGGACCGGGAGCCAAAAACATTCAGTACTTC. V usage is TRBV7-6 and J usage is TRBJ2-4; no reliable D call. Germline loops: CDR1 SGHVS, CDR2 FNYEAQ. The germline V and J ends were trimmed by 1 base and 0 bases, with 7 bases remaining between them. This CDR3 contains 15 residues.

The chain joins TRBV28 to TRBJ2-2; tentatively, D is TRBD2 (6 bases). V lost 3 bases and J lost 7, with 15 bases in between. There are 15 residues in the CDR3. The germline CDR1 and CDR2 sequences are MDHEN and SYDVKM. Here the CDR3 reads CASSFLGGSNGELFF. The DNA for the CDR3 is TGTGCCAGCAGTTTTCTAGGAGGGAGTAACGGGGAGCTGTTTTTT.

This chain connects TRBV5-4 to TRBJ1-2, with TRBD1 identical over 7 bases. Germline V CDR1 and CDR2: SGHNT, YYREEE (reference sequence). The CDR3 is 15 residues long. Trimming took 2 bases from V and 4 from J; bases not matched to a gene: 8. The CDR3 DNA reads as TGTGCCAGCAGCTTCTACGACAGGGATAGCTATGGCTACACCTTC. Its protein is CASSFYDRDSYGYTF.

The J gene is TRBJ2-7, the V gene TRBV18; TRBD2 aligns across 10 bases. The length of the CDR3 is 15 residues. J was trimmed by 5 bases and V by 3 bases; bases with no gene match: 7. Germline assignment: CDR1 KGHSH and CDR2 LQKENI. The CDR3, as DNA: TGTGCCAGCTCACCGACGCTAGCGGGAGTAAACGAGCAGTACTTC. Amino acid sequence: CASSPTLAGVNEQYF.

The chain carries TRBV19 and TRBJ1-2, with 8 bases aligning to TRBD1. Germline-derived CDR1 and CDR2 are LNHDA and SQIVND (reference sequence). The CDR3 is 13 amino acids. Unmatched junction bases numbered 10, after V lost 11 bases and J lost 5 bases. The CDR3 sequence: CALGQEITYGYTF. In DNA form, the CDR3 reads TGTGCCCTGGGACAGGAGATAACGTATGGCTACACCTTC.

The rearrangement uses TRBV7-9 and TRBJ1-2; D uncertain. The CDR3 covers 15 residues. Germline V gives CDR1 SEHNR, CDR2 FQNEAQ (reference sequence). Trimming took off 1 base at V and 1 base at J, with 10 bases between the two ends. The CDR3 region has the DNA TGTGCCAGCAGCTTAGGGGTAGCACATAACTATGGCTACACCTTC. Translated, it gives CASSLGVAHNYGYTF.

The gene calls are TRBV30 and TRBJ1-3, with D hard to call. Germline V lookup: CDR1 GTSNPN, CDR2 SVGIG (reference sequence). Trimming took off 2 bases at V and 0 bases at J, with 11 bases between the two ends. The CDR3 is 15 amino acids. CDR3 nucleotides: TGTGCCTGGAGTTTGCAGGCCGCCTCTGGAAACACCATATATTTT. This translates into CAWSLQAASGNTIYF. Variable domain in full (rest from reference TRBV30 and TRBJ1-3): SQTIHQWPATLVQPVGSPLSLECTVEGTSNPNLYWYRQAAGRGLQLLFYSVGIGQISSEVPQNLSASRPQDRQFILSSKKLLLSDSGFYLCAWSLQAASGNTIYFGEGSWLTVV.

This chain joins TRBV5-1 and TRBJ2-2; TRBD1 matches at 8 bases. The CDR3 has 16 amino acids. CDR1 is SGHRS, CDR2 YFSETQ, per germline. Trimming removed 5 bases from V and 7 bases from J; junction bases left unmatched: 13. CDR3 sequence reads: CASRPLPGQDDGELFF. The CDR3 DNA is TGCGCCAGCAGGCCCCTCCCGGGACAGGATGACGGGGAGCTGTTTTTT.

This rearrangement joins TRBV11-2 to TRBJ1-5; D is ambiguous. This CDR3 is built from 14 residues. The germline CDR1 and CDR2 sequences are SGHAT and FQNNGV. V was clipped by 0 bases and J by 0 bases, with 3 bases between them. CDR3 residues: CASSLDRSNQPQHF. DNA for the CDR3: TGTGCCAGCAGCTTAGATCGTAGCAATCAGCCCCAGCATTTT.

The sample holds one count of this clone. This chain connects TRBV2 to TRBJ2-7, with D possibly matching TRBD1 (6 bases). The V end lost 10 bases, the J end lost 3 bases, and 13 bases lay between the germline ends. The CDR3 is made up of 12 amino acids. The germline V gene has CDR1 SNHLY and CDR2 FYNNEI. The CDR3 reads CAIPGAGYEQYF. The CDR3, as DNA: TGTGCCATCCCAGGGGCCGGCTACGAGCAGTACTTC.

The chain has TRBV5-1 and TRBJ2-5; D gene uncertain. The germline V gene has CDR1 SGHRS and CDR2 YFSETQ. Trimming shortened V by 4 bases and J by 1 base, and 17 bases separated the two germline ends. The CDR3 loop spans 16 amino acids. CDR3 nucleotides: TGCGCCAGCAGCAAATACAGCAGAATCAGCCAAGAGACCCAGTACTTC. It yields the protein CASSKYSRISQETQYF.

The chain combines TRBV27 with TRBJ1-1, with a tentative D call TRBD1 (5 bases). The germline gives CDR1 MNHEY, CDR2 SMNVEV (reference sequence). Trimming removed 6 bases at V and 7 bases at J, with 21 bases between. The CDR3 spans 15 residues. The CDR3 spells CASSLTRGGNVEAFF. The DNA of the CDR3 is TGTGCCAGCAGCCTGACGAGGGGAGGCAATGTTGAAGCTTTCTTT.

The V call is TRBV29-1, the J call TRBJ1-2, with TRBD1 identical over 11 bases. The CDR3 is 14 amino acids. Germline CDR1 SQVTM, CDR2 ANQGSEA. With V trimmed by 4 bases and J by 8 bases, 9 bases remained unmatched. For the CDR3, the DNA is TGCAGCGTTGCGGGACAGGGGGAGGTTGGCGGCTACACCTTC. Its protein product is CSVAGQGEVGGYTF.

This chain links TRBV27 with TRBJ2-7; D call uncertain. CDR3 length: 14 residues. Per the germline V gene, CDR1 is MNHEY and CDR2 is SMNVEV (reference sequence). The ends were cut back, 6 bases at V and 0 bases at J, with 12 bases in the middle. For the CDR3, the DNA is TGTGCCAGCAGAACATCCTTCTTCTCCTACGAGCAGTACTTC. Encoded protein: CASRTSFFSYEQYF.

The rearrangement links TRBV5-1 to TRBJ2-7; 7 nucleotides align to TRBD1. In germline, CDR1 is SGHRS, CDR2 YFSETQ. Unmatched junction bases numbered 1, after V lost 1 base and J lost 0 bases. This CDR3 comprises 14 residues. CDR3 in amino acids: CASSLTGASYEQYF. Here the CDR3 DNA reads TGCGCCAGCAGCTTGACAGGGGCCTCCTACGAGCAGTACTTC.

This chain links TRBV6-4 with TRBJ2-2; the match to TRBD2 covers 8 bases. Unmatched junction bases numbered 5, after V lost 3 bases and J lost 5 bases. This CDR3 comprises 15 residues. CDR1 is MRHNA, CDR2 SNTAGT, per germline. Here the CDR3 DNA reads TGTGCCAGCAGTGAGGCGGGAGGCGGGACCGGGGAGCTGTTTTTT. This codes for CASSEAGGGTGELFF.

The J gene is TRBJ1-2, the V gene TRBV6-5; D unresolved. Trimming stripped 6 bases from V and 3 bases from J, with 11 bases between. The CDR3 is 13 amino acids. The germline CDR1 and CDR2 sequences are MNHEY and SVGAGI. The CDR3: CASSLGRDYGYTF. CDR3 DNA: TGTGCCAGCAGCCTCGGGCGGGACTATGGCTACACCTTC.

The chain has TRBV5-1 and TRBJ2-7; tentative D call: TRBD2 (5 bases). The germline V gene encodes CDR1 SGHRS and CDR2 YFSETQ. The CDR3 is 14 residues long. The ends were cut back, 1 base at V and 9 bases at J, with 17 bases in the middle. CDR3 protein: CASSLLSTWGVQYF. In DNA form, the CDR3 reads TGCGCCAGCAGCTTGTTAAGTACGTGGGGAGTGCAGTACTTC.

This clone occurred once. The chain carries TRBV1 and TRBJ1-5; TRBD1, the D gene given by the table, was not confirmed from the DNA. TRBV1 has pseudogene status. This CDR3 contains 18 residues. This CDR3 is CTSSQGQVTTISNQPQHF. CDR3 DNA: TGCACCAGCAGCCAGGGACAGGTTACAACGATTAGCAATCAGCCCCAGCATTTT.